These 15 T cell receptor beta chains were all obtained from the same sample, sequenced in a study of post-analysis software for immune sequencing data. Notes on the study in general: TRBV5-6, TRBV5-1 and TRBV20-1 belonged to a set of roughly five TRBV segments that were more frequent in patients than controls.

Their antigens remain unidentified. TCR beta cDNA libraries had unique molecular identifiers. MiXCR, applied by TCRdb to the PCR reads, yields one record per CDR3 protein. The table includes about 820,000 distinct CDR3 sequences, approximately 57% detected once. The sample was blood. The receptor source for this set is a girl aged 5-17 years with multiple sclerosis.

This chain joins TRBV18 and TRBJ2-7; D might be TRBD2 (5 bases). Near its end, the DNA agrees better with TRBJ2-5, so the J call may be wrong. From germline, CDR1 is KGHSH and CDR2 LQKENI. This CDR3 contains 16 residues. The CDR3 reads CASSPFSRPTGETQYF. The CDR3 DNA reads as TGTGCCAGCTCACCCTTTTCAAGGCCCACGGGGGAGACCCAGTACTTC.

CDR3 bases: TGTGCCAGCTCACCCCCGGAGGGGCTGGGAAACACTGAAGCTTTCTTT. Its protein product is CASSPPEGLGNTEAFF. V gene TRBV18 combines with J gene TRBJ1-1; maybe TRBD1 (5 bases). Germline CDR1 is KGHSH and CDR2 is LQKENI. Trimming stripped 3 bases from V and 2 bases from J, with 16 bases between. The CDR3 sequence is 16 residues long.

This sequence joins TRBV12-3 or TRBV12-4 and TRBJ2-5; possibly TRBD2 for D (5 bases). Trimming took off 3 bases at V and 1 base at J, with 15 bases between the two ends. CDR3 length: 16 residues. The CDR3 DNA is TGTGCCAGCAGTTTCCAAAGCGGTGTGGGCCAAGAGACCCAGTACTTC. Amino acid sequence: CASSFQSGVGQETQYF.

This clonotype was counted once. This CDR3 reads CASSYPGQENDEQYF. The CDR3 bases are TGTGCCAGCAGTTACCCGGGACAGGAAAACGACGAGCAGTACTTC. The chain recombines TRBV6-7 with TRBJ2-7; 8 bases match TRBD1. TRBV6-7 is known as an ORF, though its function is uncertain. The V and J ends lost 2 bases and 5 bases, in that order; junction bases with no gene match: 8. The CDR3 totals 15 residues.

The V call is TRBV4-1, the J call TRBJ2-1; 7 bases line up with TRBD2. V lost 0 bases to trimming and J lost 4 bases; unmatched junction nucleotides: 6. The CDR3 is 16 amino acids. Germline values: CDR1 MGHRA, CDR2 YSYEKL. The DNA for the CDR3 is TGCGCCAGCAGCCAAGATCCGGCGGGGGAATACAATGAGCAGTTCTTC. Translated, it gives CASSQDPAGEYNEQFF.

This clonotype was picked up a small number of times. The rearrangement uses TRBV29-1 and TRBJ2-5; 12 bases map to TRBD2. The CDR3 covers 15 residues. Looked up from germline, CDR1 is SQVTM and CDR2 is ANQGSEA. V trimming: 6 bases; J trimming: 0 bases; junction bases outside the gene matches: 5. The CDR3 spells CSVSGLAGNQETQYF. DNA of the CDR3: TGCAGCGTGTCGGGACTAGCGGGCAACCAAGAGACCCAGTACTTC. The variable domain in full, with the rest retrieved from reference TRBV29-1 and TRBJ2-5, is SAVISQKPSRDICQRGTSLTIQCQVDSQVTMMFWYRQQPGQSLTLIATANQGSEATYESGFVIDKFPISRPNLTFSTLTVSNMSPEDSSIYLCSVSGLAGNQETQYFGPGTRLLVL.

The chain recombines TRBV29-1 with TRBJ1-2, with 7 bases aligning to TRBD1. The CDR3 is made up of 13 amino acids. CDR1 SQVTM and CDR2 ANQGSEA come from the germline V gene. V shed 7 bases and J 2 bases; nucleotides not matched to a gene: 7. CDR3 region: CSGHRGPNYGYTF. Written as DNA, the CDR3 is TGCAGCGGCCACAGGGGCCCCAACTATGGCTACACCTTC.

The chain carries TRBV6-5 and TRBJ2-3, with 7 positions matching TRBD2. V shed 5 bases and J 1 base; nucleotides not matched to a gene: 6. The CDR3 contains 15 residues. Germline assignment: CDR1 MNHEY and CDR2 SVGAGI. The CDR3 region is CASSTRGGGTDTQYF. The CDR3 region has the DNA TGTGCCAGCAGTACTCGCGGGGGTGGCACAGATACGCAGTATTTT.

The CDR3 sequence: CASSQVQRGGYYGYTF. The CDR3 DNA reads TGTGCCAGCAGCCAAGTACAAAGGGGCGGTTACTATGGCTACACCTTC. The chain carries TRBV3-1 and TRBJ1-2; D is possibly TRBD1 (5 bases). The ends were cut back, 1 base at V and 3 bases at J, with 15 bases in the middle. This CDR3 is 16 amino acids long. The germline V gene encodes CDR1 LGHDT and CDR2 YNNKEL (reference sequence).

In the case of this clonotype: At one boundary the junction diverges from the germline segment, which might be a read error. The rearrangement links TRBV14 to TRBJ2-5; D tentatively reads TRBD1 or TRBD2 (5 bases each). The DNA end lines up better with TRBJ2-7; the J call may be wrong. Germline V gives CDR1 SGHDN, CDR2 FVKESK. The CDR3 has 15 residues. The CDR3 nucleotides are TGTGCCGGCAGCCTGATCACCGGGGCAGCCATCGAGCAGTACTTC. It yields the protein CAGSLITGAAIEQYF.

This chain connects TRBV20-1 to TRBJ1-5; D gene ambiguous. The germline V gene has CDR1 DFQATT and CDR2 SNEGSKA (reference sequence). The CDR3 has 14 residues. Trimming removed 3 bases at V and 4 bases at J, with 13 bases between. The CDR3 here is CSASGVRSNQPQHF. As DNA, the CDR3 is TGCAGTGCTAGTGGGGTAAGATCGAATCAGCCCCAGCATTTT.

The V and J genes are TRBV29-1 and TRBJ2-5; no reliable D call. The germline CDR1 and CDR2 sequences are SQVTM and ANQGSEA. The CDR3 covers 14 residues. V was trimmed by 7 bases and J by 1 base, leaving 16 bases between them. The CDR3 DNA follows: TGCAGCGCCCGAGGTCGGCTACTCCAAGAGACCCAGTACTTC. This codes for CSARGRLLQETQYF.

The chain combines TRBV12-3 or TRBV12-4 with TRBJ2-7; D is possibly TRBD2 (6 bases). V was pared by 4 bases and J by 2 bases, with 9 bases between. The length of the CDR3 is 13 residues. CDR3 coding DNA: TGTGCCAGCAGTTCTAGCGAGGCCTACGAGCAGTACTTC. Amino acid sequence: CASSSSEAYEQYF.

The chain links TRBV2 to TRBJ2-7, with 7 bases lining up with TRBD1. With 6 bases clipped from V and 5 bases from J, the junction kept 4 bases outside the gene matches. The CDR3 is 12 residues long. Germline assignment: CDR1 SNHLY and CDR2 FYNNEI. The CDR3 is CASRGQFNEQYF. CDR3 in DNA: TGTGCCAGCAGGGGACAGTTCAACGAGCAGTACTTC.

The rearrangement joins TRBV5-1 to TRBJ2-3; TRBD2 matches 8 bases. Germline CDR1 reads SGHRS; CDR2 reads YFSETQ. There are 16 residues in the CDR3. V lost 4 bases and J lost 6; bases outside the gene matches: 13. The CDR3 region is CASSGLAGGYKDTQYF. CDR3 sequence (DNA): TGCGCCAGCAGCGGTCTTGCGGGAGGATATAAGGATACGCAGTATTTT. Drawing the rest from reference TRBV5-1 and TRBJ2-3, the complete variable domain is KAGVTQTPRYLIKTRGQQVTLSCSPISGHRSVSWYQQTPGQGLQFLFEYFSETQRNKGNFPGRFSGRQFSNSRSEMNVSTLELGDSALYLCASSGLAGGYKDTQYFGPGTRLTVL.